The T cell receptor (beta chain) under discussion was sequenced for a study of HIV-infected patients and healthy controls (dated by TCRdb to between 2014 and 2016). Study-wide context: After three months of therapy, CD4 counts in about 90% of the 16 patients increased to a modest but significant degree while remaining below normal ranges. CD8 counts did not change consistently during early therapy, while the CD4:CD8 ratio increased slightly. After a further year of therapy, viral load was undetectable in all patients, having already become undetectable in about 70% of the 16 patients by the second bleed. Patients exhibited no overall T-cell lymphocytopenia, and total CDR3 counts per chain were not significantly different from those of controls. The study asked whether deep sequencing of the TCR repertoire from small blood samples of HIV patients could detect immune perturbation and reconstitution. Paper-wide results and their limitations: Significantly higher mean Gini indices were seen in HIV-infected repertoires than in controls, possibly reflecting oligoclonality. Slight age and sex profile differences between the study cohorts did not explain the observed diversity differences. The study did not determine donor HLA types. More CDR3s were shared between individuals among healthy controls than among HIV+ patients, as measured by Jaccard index and by the count of highly shared sequences. Alpha-beta chain pairing was not determined in the samples. The apparent post-therapy recovery of the Gini index in HIV-infected patients was not reproduced in size-matched repertoire data. Healthy control repertoires showed roughly threefold more distinct CDR3s and higher Shannon diversity than untreated HIV+ repertoires. A major limit on how widely the findings apply, in the view of the authors, was that only sixteen HIV-infected individuals were processed. Most CMV-associated CDR3s became more frequent during therapy, although their change was not significant, whereas HIV-associated CDR3s showed a significant decrease in frequency. Eight alpha and eight beta V genes showed significantly different mean usage between HIV-infected patients and controls. Using whole blood restricted sequencing depth and prevented separating the dynamics of distinct T-cell subpopulations. Alpha-chain CDR3s from MAIT cells occurred at high frequency in healthy controls but were severely depleted in HIV+ repertoires. Rare events from HIV-infected data received too much weight under size-matching, and comparisons were complicated by unequal numbers of distinct sequences between patients and controls.

As to this clonotype: Its cognate antigen has yet to be identified. No per-base quality is available; no much larger clone lies one base away.

Including cysteine and phenylalanine, the CDR3 has 18 amino acids. Just CDR3 DNA is preserved here, 54 bases in frame from base 1. In the germline V gene, CDR1 corresponds to KGHDR and CDR2 to SFDVKD. Trimming leaves V shorter by 0 bases and J shorter by 7 bases, with the junction holding 13 bases beyond the gene matches. 400 to 650 ng RNA was reverse transcribed with SuperScript III using primers against the alpha and beta constant regions. Separate libraries for the alpha and beta chains were generated through chain-specific third strand synthesis that incorporated multiplexing indices. The protocol used a single primer pair to amplify all rearrangements within a chain, which avoided primer bias, and attached molecular barcodes to each cDNA molecule. Purified cDNA was ligated with T4 RNA Ligase 1 onto a 5' RACE adapter bearing a random hexamer and the SP2 sequencing primer site. Second strand synthesis was performed with Phusion polymerase and primed from the SP2 site, and slow temperature ramps were applied to favor optimal annealing. The 12-nucleotide barcode on each molecule comprised two random hexamer sequences, both introduced before amplification and concatenated. An amplification PCR of approximately 25 cycles with P5s and P7 primers came after a short first PCR that had added P5 and P7 adapter elements plus a second index. A total of 27 PCR cycles were applied to the libraries, which were quantified on a Qubit, sized on a Bioanalyzer, and diluted to approximately 3.6 nM. Sequencing of the normalized libraries was performed on an Illumina MiSeq with 2 x 250 paired-end kits. Into approximately 10 ul Tris-Cl, the reverse transcription reactions were eluted following cleanup on MinElute columns. Adapter ligations were incubated for approximately 25 hours at 16 degrees C and subsequently purified with AMPure XP beads at a 1:1 ratio. The original methods were these. Demultiplexed FASTQ files were processed with a modified Decombinator that output V, J, insert and barcode information. Any sequence that shared a barcode yet differed from the dominant sequence was discarded as an error, and the number of original cDNA molecules was estimated by counting barcodes clustered at Levenshtein distance 3. The R packages ineq, vegan, igraph and RCytoscape were used for downstream analyses, together with IMGT nomenclature and CDR3 definitions. To avoid skew from clonal expansion, each TCR was counted once, and V gene usage was computed over distinct sequences. Whenever two unique CDR3 amino acid sequences within a donor differed by a single Levenshtein edit, similarity networks linked them. The authors compiled published HIV-specific CDR3s (approximately 86 alpha, around 740 beta) and CMV-specific CDR3s (roughly twelve alpha, about 250 beta) and searched for them in the repertoires. Random subsampling to size-matched repertoires demonstrated that the decreased diversity in patients did not result from their lower sequence numbers. TCRdb reprocessed the public reads (quality trimming at Q25 with fastp, clone calling with MiXCR) and kept in-frame beta chains. A single entry per CDR3 protein holds the most common genes and DNA from its merged rows. The V and J calls and clone size are TCRdb's, not the authors'. A total of around 9,800 distinct CDR3 sequences appear in this sample, roughly 7% of them only once. Of the sample, around 36% falls within the top ten clones.

Since whole blood was used without any cell fractionation, the repertoire reflected all peripheral T cells in unsorted form. A roughly 2.7 ml sample of peripheral blood was drawn into Tempus tubes for RNA extraction. HIV-infected adults not yet given antiretroviral therapy and scheduled to start treatment were recruited, and the first sixteen eligible patients underwent processing. Treatment interruptions were among the grounds for excluding patients from enrollment, as were febrile or AIDS-related illness, tumors, hepatitis B or C coinfection, immunomodulatory therapy and recent vaccination. Residual genomic DNA was removed with the TURBO-DNase kit and globin mRNA was depleted with GLOBINclear. Just before antiretroviral therapy was started, pretreatment blood was collected from HIV-infected patients.

This TCR came from an adult with HIV infection. Rearrangement joined TRBV24-1 to TRBJ2-1; TRBD2 agrees with 8 junctional bases. Sequencing was performed on blood, taken before antiretroviral therapy. CDR3 loop: CATSDLLGGLVDSNEQFF. The DNA reads TGTGCCACCAGTGATTTGCTAGGGGGACTAGTCGATTCGAATGAGCAGTTCTTC.